Following are 16 T cell receptor beta chains from one sample sequenced in a study of Graves' ophthalmopathy and Graves' hyperthyroidism. Using RNA transcripts, the TCR beta CDR3 regions were amplified. First-round RT-PCR with HTBI primers preceded a second-round multiplex PCR. TCRdb itself ran the multiplex PCR reads through MiXCR, one entry per CDR3 protein. The table lists over 450,000 distinct CDR3 sequences, under 15% of them singletons. Specimen: blood. The receptor source for this set is a woman in her twenties or thirties with Graves' ophthalmopathy.

This clonotype came up many times. CDR3 protein: CASSDGGQGGETQYF. The DNA for the CDR3 is TGTGCCAGCAGTGACGGGGGACAGGGGGGAGAGACCCAGTACTTC. The rearrangement joins TRBV6-1 to TRBJ2-5; 11 bases are shared with TRBD1. The CDR3 sequence is 15 residues long. Trimming removed 3 bases from V and 4 bases from J; junction bases left unmatched: 4. CDR1 and CDR2 from the germline V gene are MNHNS and SASEGT.

The sample holds a few counts of this clonotype. One end of the junction is discordant with germline, which a read error may explain. The chain couples TRBV30 to TRBJ1-2; D gene uncertain. Germline assignment: CDR1 GTSNPN and CDR2 SVGIG (reference sequence). The CDR3 is made up of 11 amino acids. CDR3 sequence: CAWSVSLDSSF. The CDR3 DNA is TGTGCCTGGAGTGTCTCCCTGGACTCCTCCTTC.

The CDR3 DNA follows: TGTGCCAGCAGCCAGGACAGGGGTCGGCGGGAGCTGTTTTTT. Translated: CASSQDRGRRELFF. The chain employs TRBV7-9 and TRBJ2-2; 9 nucleotides line up with TRBD1. The germline gives CDR1 SEHNR, CDR2 FQNEAQ (reference sequence). Trimming took 5 bases from V and 9 from J; bases not matched to a gene: 7. CDR3 length: 14 amino acids. Supplemented by reference TRBV7-9 and TRBJ2-2, the full variable domain reads DTGVSQNPRHKITKRGQNVTFRCDPISEHNRLYWYRQTLGQGPEFLTYFQNEAQLEKSRLLSDRFSAERPKGSFSTLEIQRTEQGDSAMYLCASSQDRGRRELFFGEGSRLTVL.

This clonotype has only a few counts. The gene calls are TRBV12-3 or TRBV12-4 and TRBJ2-7, with D possibly called TRBD1 or TRBD2 (5 bases each). This CDR3 is 15 amino acids long. V shed 6 bases and J shed 3 bases, with 18 bases lying between them. The CDR3, as DNA: TGTGCCAGCAGCCCCGCTCGGGGCCACTTCTACGAGCAGTACTTC. Its protein is CASSPARGHFYEQYF.

V and J are TRBV6-5 and TRBJ1-1; D is possibly TRBD1 (6 bases). The CDR3 sequence is 14 residues long. The V and J ends lost 4 bases and 0 bases respectively, with 9 bases between them. Germline V gives CDR1 MNHEY, CDR2 SVGAGI. The CDR3 here is CASSWGGMNTEAFF. CDR3 sequence (DNA): TGTGCCAGCAGTTGGGGGGGCATGAACACTGAAGCTTTCTTT.

This clonotype was picked up many times. V is TRBV2 and J is TRBJ1-2, with D hard to call. The germline CDR1 and CDR2 sequences are SNHLY and FYNNEI. The V end was cut by 4 bases, the J end by 2 bases, with 8 bases between. The CDR3 runs 13 residues. CDR3 sequence: CASSGQLNYGYTF. Here the CDR3 DNA reads TGTGCCAGCAGTGGCCAGTTGAACTATGGCTACACCTTC.

In its sample, this clonotype was seen a few times. The V and J genes are TRBV14 and TRBJ1-1; 9 positions agree with TRBD1. The ends lost 5 bases at V and 0 bases at J; junction bases unmatched: 10. This CDR3 contains 17 residues. Germline V gene lookup returns CDR1 SGHDN and CDR2 FVKESK. The CDR3 region is CASSRSGQGKMNTEAFF. In nucleotides, the CDR3 is TGTGCCAGCAGCAGATCGGGACAGGGTAAAATGAACACTGAAGCTTTCTTT.

This clonotype was observed many times. The V and J genes are TRBV12-3 or TRBV12-4 and TRBJ2-7; D might be TRBD1 or TRBD2, each matching 6 bases. This CDR3 spans 17 amino acids. Between the trimmed V and J ends, which lost 3 bases and 7 bases, there was a span of 25 bases. The CDR3 nucleotides are TGTGCCAGCAGTTTTAATGGGGGGCGGTCACTAAGGTGGGAGCAGTACTTC. The encoded protein is CASSFNGGRSLRWEQYF.

This clonotype was seen at least ten times. The genes are TRBV28 and TRBJ2-7; possibly TRBD1 for D (6 bases). V was pared by 7 bases and J by 7 bases, with 17 bases between. The V gene's germline CDR1 is MDHEN and CDR2 SYDVKM. The CDR3 has 13 residues. CDR3 loop: CASTRDKPFEQYF. In nucleotides, the CDR3 is TGTGCCAGCACCCGGGACAAACCTTTTGAGCAGTACTTC. Full variable domain (missing parts from reference TRBV28 and TRBJ2-7): DVKVTQSSRYLVKRTGEKVFLECVQDMDHENMFWYRQDPGLGLRLIYFSYDVKMKEKGDIPEGYSVSREKKERFSLILESASTNQTSMYLCASTRDKPFEQYFGPGTRLTVT.

This clonotype appeared many times. The chain couples TRBV12-3 or TRBV12-4 to TRBJ1-2, with a weak D call TRBD1 (5 bases). CDR3 length equals 13 residues. Between the trimmed V and J ends, which lost 3 bases and 4 bases, there was a span of 9 bases. This CDR3 is CASSLPTAYGYTF. The DNA of the CDR3 is TGTGCCAGCAGTTTGCCGACAGCCTATGGCTACACCTTC.

The table lists this clonotype with many counts. The rearrangement links TRBV28 to TRBJ1-3, with D perhaps matching TRBD1 (5 bases). Germline CDR1 reads MDHEN; CDR2 reads SYDVKM. This CDR3 has 16 amino acids. The ends were cut back, 3 bases at V and 0 bases at J, with 12 bases in the middle. This chain's CDR3 is CASSFNEGNSGNTIYF. The CDR3 DNA reads as TGTGCCAGCAGTTTCAACGAGGGGAACTCTGGAAACACCATATATTTT.

This clonotype came up many times. The chain couples TRBV11-1 to TRBJ2-7, with a weak D call TRBD2 (6 bases). V lost 2 bases and J lost 0, with 17 bases in between. Germline V gene lookup returns CDR1 SGHAT and CDR2 FQDESV (reference sequence). This CDR3 has 17 amino acids. In nucleotides, the CDR3 is TGTGCCAGCAGCTTAAGTGAGGGGCTAGCGACCTCCTACGAGCAGTACTTC. Translated, it gives CASSLSEGLATSYEQYF.

This clonotype was detected ten times or more. CDR3 sequence (DNA): TGTGCCAGCAGCTTCGGGACGTCGAGCTCTGGGGCCAACGTCCTGACTTTC. Its protein product is CASSFGTSSSGANVLTF. This chain connects TRBV11-2 to TRBJ2-6; D tentatively reads TRBD1 or TRBD2 (5 bases each). Trimming pared 3 bases from V and 0 bases from J, leaving 12 bases between. Germline assignment: CDR1 SGHAT and CDR2 FQNNGV. The length of the CDR3 is 17 residues.

This clonotype came up many times. The chain carries TRBV6-4 and TRBJ1-2; D is undetermined. CDR1 is MRHNA, CDR2 SNTAGT, per germline. The CDR3 loop spans 15 amino acids. Trimming stripped 0 bases from V and 3 bases from J, with 11 bases between. CDR3 DNA: TGTGCCAGCAGTGACTCCGGGTCGGGGTACTATGGCTACACCTTC. Translated, it gives CASSDSGSGYYGYTF.

Many counts were recorded for this clonotype. The chain combines TRBV12-3 or TRBV12-4 with TRBJ1-5; D is ambiguous. CDR3 length: 16 amino acids. Between the trimmed V and J ends, which lost 1 base and 4 bases, there was a span of 14 bases. CDR3 in DNA: TGTGCCAGCAGTTTAGAAGTAGGGCATAAAAATCAGCCCCAGCATTTT. Protein sequence: CASSLEVGHKNQPQHF.

A single count supports this clonotype. The junction and the germline gene differ at one end; a read error may be behind it. CDR3 coding DNA: TGCGCCAGCAGCTTGGGACAGACGAACACTGAAGATTTCTTT. Protein product: CASSLGQTNTEDFF. The rearrangement uses TRBV5-1 and TRBJ1-1, with D tentatively TRBD1 (5 bases). The CDR3 totals 14 residues. The germline CDR1 and CDR2 sequences are SGHRS and YFSETQ.